Below are 23 T cell receptor beta chains sequenced from a single sample in a study of technical replicates of blood from four donors. Clones were sequenced by immunoSEQ multiplex PCR, and TCRdb holds only the in-frame ones, with some missing. The profile shows roughly 82,000 clones, 80% to 95% of them singletons. The sequenced sample consisted of T cells isolated from PBMCs. The receptor source for this set is a human donor in good health.

This sequence joins TRBV7-9 and TRBJ1-2; D is undetermined. This CDR3 has 12 residues. CDR1 and CDR2 from the germline V gene are SEHNR and FQNEAQ (reference sequence). The V gene lost 3 bases and the J gene lost 8 bases, with 10 bases spanning the gap. The CDR3, as DNA: TGTGCCAGCAGCTTGAGCGCGGCGGGCTACACCTTC. Translating gives CASSLSAAGYTF.

The chain links TRBV6-5 to TRBJ2-5; 8 bases fit TRBD2. The CDR3 extends over 15 amino acids. V dropped 6 bases and J dropped 7; count of bases not matched to a gene: 13. Germline assignment: CDR1 MNHEY and CDR2 SVGAGI. DNA for the CDR3: TGTGCCAGCAGGTATAGCGGGACGGACACACGGACCCAGTACTTC. This codes for CASRYSGTDTRTQYF.

The rearrangement uses TRBV29-1 and TRBJ2-1; D is possibly TRBD1 (6 bases). The length of the CDR3 is 12 residues. Per the germline V gene, CDR1 is SQVTM and CDR2 is ANQGSEA. Trimming stripped 4 bases from V and 2 bases from J, with 6 bases between. The CDR3 here is CSVGQAYNEQFF. CDR3 nucleotides: TGCAGCGTTGGACAGGCCTACAATGAGCAGTTCTTC.

The CDR3 DNA follows: TGTGCCAGCTCTCGGGACAGGGCTGAAGCTTTCTTT. Translating it yields CASSRDRAEAFF. The gene calls are TRBV18 and TRBJ1-1; 9 bases fit TRBD1. The CDR3 is made up of 12 amino acids. Germline loops: CDR1 KGHSH, CDR2 LQKENI. V shed 6 bases and J 6 bases; nucleotides not matched to a gene: 2.

The genes are TRBV9 and TRBJ1-2; 8 bases are shared with TRBD1. Germline V gene lookup returns CDR1 SGDLS and CDR2 YYNGEE. The CDR3 totals 15 residues. V dropped 0 bases and J dropped 8; count of bases not matched to a gene: 9. CDR3 nucleotides: TGTGCCAGCAGCGTAGAGCCACAGGGGGAAATCGGCTACACCTTC. As protein: CASSVEPQGEIGYTF. Full variable domain (remainder filled in from reference TRBV9 and TRBJ1-2): DSGVTQTPKHLITATGQRVTLRCSPRSGDLSVYWYQQSLDQGLQFLIQYYNGEERAKGNILERFSAQQFPDLHSELNLSSLELGDSALYFCASSVEPQGEIGYTFGSGTRLTVV.

J is TRBJ2-2 and V is TRBV28; D gene uncertain. This CDR3 is 13 amino acids long. V lost 5 bases and J 7 bases, leaving 11 bases between the germline ends. The germline V gene has CDR1 MDHEN and CDR2 SYDVKM. The CDR3 here is CASSPPTFGELFF. The CDR3 DNA is TGTGCCAGCAGTCCTCCTACGTTCGGGGAGCTGTTTTTT. Full variable domain (outside the CDR3, taken from reference TRBV28 and TRBJ2-2): DVKVTQSSRYLVKRTGEKVFLECVQDMDHENMFWYRQDPGLGLRLIYFSYDVKMKEKGDIPEGYSVSREKKERFSLILESASTNQTSMYLCASSPPTFGELFFGEGSRLTVL.

The chain links TRBV13 to TRBJ1-1; perhaps TRBD1 as D (5 bases). Trimming removed 3 bases at V and 1 base at J, with 9 bases between. Germline V gene lookup returns CDR1 PRHDT and CDR2 FYEKMQ (reference sequence). The CDR3 covers 14 residues. The CDR3, as DNA: TGTGCCAGCAGCTTGGACACCTCGAACACTGAAGCTTTCTTT. Its translation: CASSLDTSNTEAFF.

The V call is TRBV19, the J call TRBJ1-1; D perhaps matches TRBD1 (5 bases). The CDR3 totals 14 residues. Germline values: CDR1 LNHDA, CDR2 SQIVND (reference sequence). V lost 5 bases and J lost 2, with 12 bases in between. The CDR3 spells CASSHPGLNTEAFF. The CDR3 DNA is TGTGCCAGTAGTCATCCAGGGCTTAACACTGAAGCTTTCTTT.

This clone was seen only a few times. V gene TRBV21-1 combines with J gene TRBJ2-1; whether TRBD1, the table's D call, matches the DNA was not checked. TRBV21-1 is flagged as a pseudogene. This CDR3 region has 16 residues. CDR3 region: CASSKDEGGPYNEQFF. CDR3 coding DNA: TGTGCCAGCAGCAAAGATGAAGGGGGCCCCTACAATGAGCAGTTCTTC.

J is TRBJ2-7 and V is TRBV2, with D possibly being TRBD1 (6 bases). CDR1 and CDR2 from the germline V gene are SNHLY and FYNNEI. The V end lost 8 bases, the J end lost 4 bases, and 15 bases lay between the germline ends. The CDR3 consists of 13 residues. The CDR3 sequence is CASRGQTTYEQYF. The CDR3 nucleotides read TGTGCCAGCCGAGGACAGACTACGTACGAGCAGTACTTC.

V and J are TRBV19 and TRBJ2-7; unclear D gene. This CDR3 contains 15 residues. Deletions cut 1 base from V and 0 bases from J, with 10 bases between. Germline CDR1 is LNHDA and CDR2 is SQIVND (reference sequence). The CDR3 bases are TGTGCCAGTAGTATAGTCTCCAAGAGCTCCTACGAGCAGTACTTC. This gives the protein CASSIVSKSSYEQYF.

The CDR3, as DNA: TGTGCCAGCAGCTTTGCGACAGGGGGCTACGAGCAGTACTTC. This translates into CASSFATGGYEQYF. The V gene is TRBV7-9, the J gene TRBJ2-7; 9 nucleotides match TRBD1. V gave up 3 bases and J gave up 3 bases; unmatched junction bases: 3. The CDR3 length is 14 residues. Germline V CDR1 and CDR2: SEHNR, FQNEAQ (reference sequence). Complete variable domain (other parts from reference TRBV7-9 and TRBJ2-7): DTGVSQNPRHKITKRGQNVTFRCDPISEHNRLYWYRQTLGQGPEFLTYFQNEAQLEKSRLLSDRFSAERPKGSFSTLEIQRTEQGDSAMYLCASSFATGGYEQYFGPGTRLTVT.

V gene TRBV20-1 combines with J gene TRBJ2-2; D is undetermined. This CDR3 is built from 11 residues. Germline CDR1 reads DFQATT; CDR2 reads SNEGSKA (reference sequence). V was pared by 6 bases and J by 5 bases, with 7 bases between. The CDR3 nucleotides are TGCAGTGCCTCTATTACCGGGGAGCTGTTTTTT. Residues: CSASITGELFF.

For the CDR3, the DNA is TGTGCCAGTGAGACGGGACAGGATTACGAGCAGTACTTC. Protein sequence: CASETGQDYEQYF. This chain uses TRBV28 with TRBJ2-7; 8 bases line up with TRBD1. Germline assignment: CDR1 MDHEN and CDR2 SYDVKM. The CDR3 contains 13 residues. V gave up 9 bases and J gave up 4 bases; unmatched junction bases: 8.

The J gene is TRBJ1-2, the V gene TRBV28; TRBD1 might be the D (5 bases). Trimming removed 2 bases at V and 2 bases at J, with 24 bases between. This CDR3 spans 19 amino acids. CDR1 and CDR2 from the germline V gene are MDHEN and SYDVKM. DNA of the CDR3: TGTGCCAGCAGTTTAGTCGGGGGATATTATCGACAGAGGAACTATGGCTACACCTTC. The encoded protein is CASSLVGGYYRQRNYGYTF.

The CDR3 here is CASSQDRLAGAPYNEQFF. The CDR3 DNA reads as TGCGCCAGCAGCCAAGACCGTCTAGCGGGAGCCCCTTACAATGAGCAGTTCTTC. The J gene is TRBJ2-1, the V gene TRBV4-1; TRBD2 agrees at 10 bases. This CDR3 spans 18 amino acids. The junction had 9 bases not matched to a gene; V was cut back by 0 bases and J by 4 bases. CDR1 and CDR2 from the germline V gene are MGHRA and YSYEKL.

Only one count was recorded for this clone. The chain is built from TRBV11-2 and TRBJ2-7; D is undetermined. V was trimmed by 5 bases and J by 3 bases, leaving 8 bases between them. Germline V lookup: CDR1 SGHAT, CDR2 FQNNGV. The CDR3 totals 12 residues. The chain's CDR3 is CASSKRDYEQYF. The CDR3 DNA is TGTGCCAGCAGCAAAAGAGACTACGAGCAGTACTTC.

The chain couples TRBV7-9 to TRBJ2-2; perhaps TRBD1 as D (6 bases). The germline V and J ends were trimmed by 6 bases and 6 bases, with 17 bases remaining between them. The CDR3 contains 15 residues. CDR1 is SEHNR and CDR2 is FQNEAQ in the germline V gene (reference sequence). The CDR3 bases are TGTGCCAGCAGACATGGGACACCAAGGGCCGGGGAGCTGTTTTTT. It specifies CASRHGTPRAGELFF.

V is TRBV25-1 and J is TRBJ1-1; 7 nucleotides align to TRBD1. V trimming: 6 bases; J trimming: 3 bases; junction bases outside the gene matches: 4. Germline V gene lookup returns CDR1 MGHDK and CDR2 SYGVNS. The CDR3 covers 13 residues. Here the CDR3 DNA reads TGTGCCAGCAGCTTACAGGGGTACACTGAAGCTTTCTTT. It translates to CASSLQGYTEAFF.

This rearrangement joins TRBV7-9 to TRBJ2-1; D possibly corresponds to TRBD2 (5 bases). With 3 bases removed from V and 3 bases from J, the gap between germline ends came to 12 bases. This CDR3 region has 15 residues. In germline, CDR1 is SEHNR, CDR2 FQNEAQ (reference sequence). CDR3: CASSFRADFYNEQFF. The CDR3 nucleotides read TGTGCCAGCAGCTTTAGAGCGGATTTCTACAATGAGCAGTTCTTC. Full variable domain (remainder filled in from reference TRBV7-9 and TRBJ2-1): DTGVSQNPRHKITKRGQNVTFRCDPISEHNRLYWYRQTLGQGPEFLTYFQNEAQLEKSRLLSDRFSAERPKGSFSTLEIQRTEQGDSAMYLCASSFRADFYNEQFFGPGTRLTVL.

The table lists this clone with a few counts. The rearrangement links TRBV23-1 to TRBJ1-3; D not resolved. TRBV23-1 is an open reading frame, and its role is uncertain. V lost 3 bases and J 0 bases, leaving 15 bases between the germline ends. This CDR3 is built from 17 residues. This chain's CDR3 is CASSHAAYLGSGNTIYF. CDR3 nucleotides: TGCGCCAGCAGTCACGCGGCCTATTTAGGCTCTGGAAACACCATATATTTT.

This chain uses TRBV10-1 with TRBJ1-6; TRBD1 agrees at 8 bases. The V gene's germline CDR1 is WNHNN and CDR2 SYGVQD (reference sequence). CDR3 size: 15 residues. V lost 8 bases and J lost 14; bases outside the gene matches: 17. CDR3 in amino acids: CASSGQWTGPFTLHF. CDR3 sequence (DNA): TGCGCCAGCTCGGGTCAATGGACAGGGCCTTTCACCCTCCACTTT.

This chain links TRBV7-9 with TRBJ2-5; no clear D. With the DNA end fitting TRBJ2-7 better, the J assignment may be wrong. The CDR3 length is 11 residues. CDR1 and CDR2 (germline): SEHNR, FQNEAQ (reference sequence). CDR3 nucleotides: TGTGCCAGCAGCTTAGAGTACGAGCAGTACTTC. It specifies CASSLEYEQYF.